This T cell receptor (beta chain) was identified in a study of cytomegalovirus exposure and HLA in healthy donors. General observations from the study: Associated with cytomegalovirus, according to the listing, were around 170 TCR beta chains. Sequencing depth roughly uniform across donors was assumed in presence/absence analyses.

The PCR contained 60 Vbeta and 13 Jbeta primers. Here immunoSEQ multiplex PCR was the method, and the copy in TCRdb shows in-frame clones only, minus some. The sample records approximately 120,000 clones, 77% being singletons. The CDR3 is 16 residues long. Per the germline V gene, CDR1 is SGHDN and CDR2 is FVKESK. V shed 4 bases and J 6 bases; nucleotides not matched to a gene: 10. Turning to this clone: Antigen specificity is unknown.

The sample consisted of PBMCs. V usage is TRBV14 and J usage is TRBJ2-1; 9 bases align to TRBD2. The TCR originated in a woman aged 40 to 49 in good health and CMV-seropositive. CDR3: CASSRKAGGLFNEQFF. The CDR3 nucleotides are TGTGCCAGCAGCCGCAAAGCGGGAGGACTATTCAATGAGCAGTTCTTC.